The 24 T cell receptor beta chains presented below share a single source sample, sequenced in a study of neurological immune-mediated disorders. From the 5' RACE reads, TCRdb called clonotypes with MiXCR, one entry per CDR3 protein. The sample shows approximately 49,000 distinct CDR3 sequences, 9% to 10% of them seen only once. Regarding time point: longitudinal time-point 1 (baseline). The sequenced material came from PBMCs. These receptors all come from a woman between 40 and 55 years old in good health.

This clonotype was seen at least ten times. The chain recombines TRBV6-2 or TRBV6-3 with TRBJ2-1; 10 bases agree with TRBD2. V was pared by 8 bases and J by 6 bases, with 10 bases of the junction left unmatched. CDR3 size: 15 residues. CDR1 MNHEY and CDR2 SVGEGT come from the germline V gene. Written as DNA, the CDR3 is TGTGCCAGCGGCTATAGCGGGGGGACTGCCAATGAGCAGTTCTTC. Amino acid sequence: CASGYSGGTANEQFF.

This clonotype was seen repeatedly, ten times or more. This chain links TRBV20-1 with TRBJ2-1, with 9 positions matching TRBD1. V was pared by 2 bases and J by 4 bases, with 3 bases of the junction left unmatched. In germline, CDR1 is DFQATT, CDR2 SNEGSKA (reference sequence). The CDR3 totals 14 residues. The CDR3: CSARSGTGYNEQFF. The DNA for the CDR3 is TGCAGTGCTAGATCCGGGACAGGGTACAATGAGCAGTTCTTC.

At least ten counts were recorded for this clonotype. CDR3 residues: CSASLGTGTDTQYF. In DNA, the CDR3 is TGCAGTGCTAGCCTGGGGACAGGGACAGATACGCAGTATTTT. The rearrangement links TRBV20-1 to TRBJ2-3, with 9 bases fitting TRBD1. The J segment lost 3 bases and the V segment lost 3 bases, leaving 4 bases of the junction unmatched. CDR3 length: 14 amino acids. Germline-derived CDR1 and CDR2 are DFQATT and SNEGSKA (reference sequence).

The rearrangement links TRBV7-8 to TRBJ1-1; TRBD1 matches 7 bases. V lost 5 bases and J lost 0; bases outside the gene matches: 9. The CDR3 runs 16 residues. Germline-derived CDR1 and CDR2 are SGHVS and FQNEAQ. The CDR3 sequence is CASSPRDSRLNTEAFF. As DNA, the CDR3 is TGTGCCAGCAGCCCCCGGGACAGTAGACTGAACACTGAAGCTTTCTTT.

This clonotype showed up many times. Here the CDR3 reads CASSPLQSYEQYF. The DNA of the CDR3 is TGCGCCAGCAGCCCCCTCCAGTCCTACGAGCAGTACTTC. The chain uses TRBV5-1 and TRBJ2-7; D is unresolved. V was pared by 4 bases and J by 1 base, with 9 bases between. The CDR3 is 13 residues long. Germline V lookup: CDR1 SGHRS, CDR2 YFSETQ. Filled out from reference TRBV5-1 and TRBJ2-7, the complete variable domain reads KAGVTQTPRYLIKTRGQQVTLSCSPISGHRSVSWYQQTPGQGLQFLFEYFSETQRNKGNFPGRFSGRQFSNSRSEMNVSTLELGDSALYLCASSPLQSYEQYFGPGTRLTVT.

This clonotype was seen many times. The CDR3 DNA reads as TGTGCCAGCACCCCAGGCTGGAGGTCCAATGAGCAGTTCTTC. Its translation: CASTPGWRSNEQFF. This chain links TRBV27 with TRBJ2-1, with D possibly being TRBD2 (5 bases). Trimming left V 7 bases short and J 6 bases short, with 16 bases between. This CDR3 region has 14 residues. Germline V gene lookup returns CDR1 MNHEY and CDR2 SMNVEV (reference sequence).

This clonotype was seen repeatedly, ten times or more. The V gene is TRBV7-9, the J gene TRBJ2-1; D call uncertain. The V gene lost 3 bases and the J gene lost 8 bases, with 8 bases spanning the gap. This CDR3 region has 12 residues. From germline, CDR1 is SEHNR and CDR2 FQNEAQ (reference sequence). The CDR3 region has the DNA TGTGCCAGCAGCTTGGTAGGCTATGAGCAGTTCTTC. Its protein product is CASSLVGYEQFF.

The chain has TRBV9 and TRBJ2-5, with 10 bases that match TRBD2. The CDR3 runs 17 residues. The V gene end was trimmed by 0 bases and the J gene end by 1 base; junction bases not matched to a gene: 6. CDR1 and CDR2 (germline): SGDLS, YYNGEE. The CDR3 DNA sequence: TGTGCCAGCAGCGTAGGACAGCGGGGGGGAATCCAAGAGACCCAGTACTTC. Protein sequence: CASSVGQRGGIQETQYF.

At least ten counts were recorded for this clonotype. The V call is TRBV29-1, the J call TRBJ2-7, with TRBD2 identical over 11 bases. V was clipped by 6 bases and J by 0 bases; unmatched bases: 4. The CDR3 extends over 14 amino acids. Germline V CDR1 and CDR2: SQVTM, ANQGSEA. The CDR3 nucleotides read TGCAGCGTCGACGGGACTAGCGGCTCCTACGAGCAGTACTTC. Amino acids: CSVDGTSGSYEQYF.

This clonotype was seen repeatedly, ten times or more. The chain has TRBV3-1 and TRBJ1-5; D unresolved. This CDR3 is 14 amino acids long. The ends were cut back, 1 base at V and 0 bases at J, with 4 bases in the middle. Germline CDR1 reads LGHDT; CDR2 reads YNNKEL (reference sequence). In DNA, the CDR3 is TGTGCCAGCAGCCAAGGTTATAGCAATCAGCCCCAGCATTTT. As protein: CASSQGYSNQPQHF.

This clonotype has at least ten counts. The chain links TRBV20-1 to TRBJ2-1, with TRBD2 matching 7 bases. With 6 bases clipped from V and 8 bases from J, the junction kept 10 bases outside the gene matches. CDR3 size: 13 residues. The germline CDR1 and CDR2 sequences are DFQATT and SNEGSKA (reference sequence). The CDR3 here is CSAPQGGNDEQFF. CDR3 coding DNA: TGCAGTGCCCCCCAGGGAGGGAACGATGAGCAGTTCTTC.

This clonotype was counted many times. This chain joins TRBV7-9 and TRBJ1-4; D not resolved. Between the trimmed V and J ends, which lost 4 bases and 2 bases, there was a span of 17 bases. Germline CDR1 is SEHNR and CDR2 is FQNEAQ (reference sequence). The CDR3 length is 17 residues. The CDR3 DNA reads as TGTGCCAGCAGCTCCCTTTTGAAAGGCTGGACTAATGAAAAACTGTTTTTT. Translated: CASSSLLKGWTNEKLFF.

The rearrangement links TRBV7-9 to TRBJ2-5; no reliable D call. V shed 2 bases and J shed 4 bases, with 11 bases lying between them. CDR1 and CDR2 from the germline V gene are SEHNR and FQNEAQ (reference sequence). This CDR3 comprises 14 residues. As DNA, the CDR3 is TGTGCCAGCAGCTTATCAGTGTGGACAGAGACCCAGTACTTC. Translated, it gives CASSLSVWTETQYF.

There are many counts of this clonotype. This chain joins TRBV5-1 and TRBJ2-7, with D possibly matching TRBD1 (6 bases). The CDR3 loop spans 13 amino acids. Germline V CDR1 and CDR2: SGHRS, YFSETQ. The V end was cut by 4 bases, the J end by 2 bases, with 10 bases between. CDR3 residues: CASSDRTTYEQYF. CDR3 nucleotides: TGCGCCAGCAGCGACAGGACGACCTACGAGCAGTACTTC.

This clonotype was picked up many times. The chain uses TRBV12-3 or TRBV12-4 and TRBJ2-3; perhaps TRBD2 as D (5 bases). Trimming took off 7 bases at V and 11 bases at J, with 16 bases between the two ends. The CDR3 runs to 12 residues. The CDR3 region is CASTFGVSEQYF. The CDR3 nucleotides are TGTGCCAGCACTTTCGGGGTCTCAGAGCAGTATTTT.

This clonotype occurred many times. The CDR3 spells CASSQESSVGLRRRLNTEAFF. Written as DNA, the CDR3 is TGCGCCAGCAGCCAAGAGTCCTCGGTCGGACTGCGTCGGAGACTAAACACTGAAGCTTTCTTT. The chain joins TRBV4-3 to TRBJ1-1, with unresolved D. V gave up 0 bases and J gave up 2 bases, with 28 bases separating them. Germline lookup yields CDR1 LGHNA and CDR2 YSLEER. The CDR3 extends over 21 amino acids.

This clonotype was counted at least ten times. The CDR3 sequence is CASSVGQGTANEQFF. CDR3 nucleotides: TGTGCCAGCAGCGTAGGACAGGGTACGGCGAATGAGCAGTTCTTC. The chain is built from TRBV9 and TRBJ2-1; 7 bases are a match to TRBD1. CDR1 SGDLS and CDR2 YYNGEE come from the germline V gene. The CDR3 loop spans 15 amino acids. V trimming: 0 bases; J trimming: 7 bases; junction bases outside the gene matches: 7.

This clonotype was counted ten times or more. The chain links TRBV7-2 to TRBJ2-7, with a weak D call TRBD1 (7 bases). Germline values: CDR1 SGHTA, CDR2 FQGNSA. V dropped 4 bases and J dropped 1 base, with 17 bases sitting between them. CDR3 length: 16 amino acids. Written as DNA, the CDR3 is TGTGCCAGCAGCTCCAGGAGGGGGCGCCCTTCCTACGAGCAGTACTTC. It encodes CASSSRRGRPSYEQYF. Using reference TRBV7-2 and TRBJ2-7 for the parts outside the CDR3, the full variable domain is GAGVSQSPSNKVTEKGKDVELRCDPISGHTALYWYRQSLGQGLEFLIYFQGNSAPDKSGLPSDRFSAERTGGSVSTLTIQRTQQEDSAVYLCASSSRRGRPSYEQYFGPGTRLTVT.

This clonotype was detected many times. The V call is TRBV12-3 or TRBV12-4, the J call TRBJ1-6; D is possibly TRBD1 (6 bases). The CDR3 totals 17 residues. With 2 bases removed from V and 7 bases from J, the gap between germline ends came to 18 bases. CDR3 loop: CASSLRRARGLNSPLHF. The CDR3 DNA reads as TGTGCCAGCAGTTTACGGAGGGCGAGGGGGTTAAATTCACCCCTCCACTTT.

The rearrangement joins TRBV6-2 or TRBV6-3 to TRBJ1-6; D may be TRBD1 (5 bases). Germline assignment: CDR1 MNHEY and CDR2 SVGEGT. V lost 6 bases and J 5 bases, leaving 17 bases between the germline ends. The CDR3 covers 16 residues. CDR3 sequence (DNA): TGTGCCAGCAGGTTCACCCCTGGGGGGAATAATTCACCCCTCCACTTT. Translated: CASRFTPGGNNSPLHF.

This clonotype was found many times. The chain carries TRBV29-1 and TRBJ2-5; TRBD2 is a possible D gene (5 bases). This CDR3 is built from 12 residues. V lost 1 base to trimming and J lost 5 bases, with 8 bases between them. From germline, CDR1 is SQVTM and CDR2 ANQGSEA. CDR3 amino acids: CSVEGGIETQYF. The CDR3 DNA reads TGCAGCGTTGAAGGAGGGATCGAGACCCAGTACTTC.

The genes are TRBV6-2 or TRBV6-3 and TRBJ1-5; D gene ambiguous. The CDR3 runs 13 residues. V was clipped by 7 bases and J by 9 bases, with 16 bases between them. Germline CDR1 MNHEY, CDR2 SVGEGT. DNA for the CDR3: TGTGCCAGCACCTTGGTCCAGTCCCCGCCCCAGCATTTT. Encoded protein: CASTLVQSPPQHF.

Many counts were recorded for this clonotype. This chain uses TRBV6-6 with TRBJ1-2; D call uncertain. Per the germline V gene, CDR1 is MNHNY and CDR2 is SVGAGI (reference sequence). Trimming took 7 bases from V and 0 from J, leaving 9 bases between them. This CDR3 is built from 13 residues. For the CDR3, the DNA is TGTGCCAGCACTCCCAGGCCTAACTATGGCTACACCTTC. It translates to CASTPRPNYGYTF.

In its sample, this clonotype was seen many times. The rearrangement uses TRBV9 and TRBJ2-2, with D unclear. CDR3 length: 15 residues. With 2 bases removed from V and 1 base from J, the gap between germline ends came to 9 bases. Germline CDR1 is SGDLS and CDR2 is YYNGEE. CDR3 region: CASSVTSLNTGELFF. CDR3 nucleotide sequence: TGTGCCAGCAGCGTCACCAGCCTGAACACCGGGGAGCTGTTTTTT.